The T cell receptor (beta chain) under discussion was sequenced for a study of cytomegalovirus exposure and HLA in healthy donors. Study-wide points: It was reportedly the case that the classifier diagnosed cytomegalovirus status with high specificity and sensitivity. TCR beta V- and J-gene trimming was later associated with a missense DCLRE1C variant. In a later analysis, TCR association rates varied by HLA locus: DRB1 most, HLA-C fewest.

About this clone itself: Its antigen is unknown.

The PCR was carried out with 60 Vbeta primers and 13 Jbeta primers. Profiled with immunoSEQ multiplex PCR; TCRdb holds only in-frame clones, not every one. Its clone listing holds some 200,000 clones. The CDR3 has 14 residues. V was clipped by 2 bases and J by 0 bases, with 7 bases between them. Germline-derived CDR1 and CDR2 are MGHRA and YSYEKL. Specimen: PBMCs. The receptor's source is a girl between 2 and 10 years old in good health and CMV-seropositive. The chain recombines TRBV4-1 with TRBJ1-1; D not certain. CDR3 loop: CASSQSVLNTEAFF. The CDR3 region has the DNA TGCGCCAGCAGCCAATCTGTCTTGAACACTGAAGCTTTCTTT.